The present T cell receptor (beta chain) was sequenced within a study of blood T cells in healthy people across ages. Study at large: When template switching was applied, about one barcoded beta molecule was captured per two T cells.

Study conclusions and caveats: Fewer expanded clones and more diversity marked long-lived versus aged donors.

Roughly 10 milliliters of peripheral blood were drawn from each donor. The CDR3 length is 13 residues. Trimming took off 4 bases at V and 7 bases at J, with 14 bases between the two ends. From germline, CDR1 is SQVTM and CDR2 ANQGSEA. About this clonotype: As yet, its antigen is unknown.

Primed by a sample-barcoded 5' primer and a J-beta primer mix, a second PCR proceeded for 7 to 11 cycles. Tags on each cDNA molecule came from a template-switch adaptor with 12 random nucleotides. Using its own MiXCR run on the 5' RACE reads, TCRdb lists one record per CDR3 protein. Of approximately 900,000 distinct CDR3 sequences detected, around 48% appear once; the ten largest clones hold 13%. The sequence was collected from a young man in good health. The chain uses TRBV29-1 and TRBJ1-5, with D possibly matching TRBD1 (5 bases). Sequencing was carried out using blood. CDR3 residues: CSVGYGGKQPQHF. CDR3 DNA sequence: TGCAGCGTTGGTTACGGGGGGAAGCAGCCCCAGCATTTT.